Below are 25 T cell receptor beta chains sequenced from a single sample in a study of T-cell reconstitution after alpha-beta-depleted transplantation in children (dated by TCRdb to about 2016). The intended sense of this specimen's treatment or condition label: allogeneic hematopoietic cell transplantation with graft depleted of TCRalphabeta T cells and CD19 B cells. To prepare the library, PCR was applied. Sequenced using an Illumina HiSeq 2500. TCR library preparation used molecular barcoding, with unique molecular identifiers applied to normalize quantification of the TCRbeta repertoire. The public reads were run again by TCRdb, first through fastp at Q25 and then through MiXCR, and only productive beta chains were kept. Records with the same CDR3 protein are collapsed into one entry carrying the most frequent genes and DNA. For this sample there are 800,000 to 1,000,000 distinct CDR3 sequences; roughly 29% appear just once. Over 25% of the sample lies in the top ten.

The sample consisted of PBMCs, mostly from graft donor cells, taken 360 days after TCRalphabeta/CD19-depleted stem cell transplant. These receptors were taken from a boy under two years old who had a stem cell transplant for SCID, so the T cells may come from the graft donor.

At least ten counts were recorded for this clonotype. The chain is built from TRBV20-1 and TRBJ2-7; 7 bases are shared with TRBD2. After removal of 3 bases from V and 4 bases from J, the junction contained 12 bases not matched to a gene. The CDR3 has 15 amino acids. Germline V gene data show CDR1 as DFQATT and CDR2 as SNEGSKA (reference sequence). CDR3 residues: CSASKPGGIGYEQYF. The CDR3 nucleotides read TGCAGTGCTAGTAAGCCGGGGGGAATTGGGTACGAGCAGTACTTC.

This clonotype has only a few counts. V usage is TRBV7-2 and J usage is TRBJ1-1; 7 bases align to TRBD1. The CDR3 sequence is 15 residues long. Losses at the gene ends were 4 bases for V and 0 bases for J; bases not matched to a gene: 5. Germline values: CDR1 SGHTA, CDR2 FQGNSA. CDR3 sequence (DNA): TGTGCCAGCAGCTCAGCCGGGACAGTGAACACTGAAGCTTTCTTT. Residues: CASSSAGTVNTEAFF.

This clonotype was observed a few times. The gene calls are TRBV12-3 or TRBV12-4 and TRBJ2-5; possibly TRBD1 for D (6 bases). V gave up 6 bases and J gave up 5 bases, with 16 bases separating them. CDR3 length equals 14 residues. CDR3 region: CASRSSGAWETQYF. CDR3 nucleotide sequence: TGTGCCAGCAGGAGTTCAGGGGCCTGGGAGACCCAGTACTTC.

The chain has TRBV9 and TRBJ1-6; TRBD1 might be the D (6 bases). V lost 1 base, J lost 8 bases, and 13 bases lay in between. The V gene's germline CDR1 is SGDLS and CDR2 YYNGEE. The CDR3 is 15 amino acids. CDR3 in DNA: TGTGCCAGCAGCGTAAGGGGGGGCTGGTATTCACCCCTCCACTTT. Translated: CASSVRGGWYSPLHF.

This clonotype was observed once. CDR3 residues: CSASWDTQYF. The CDR3 DNA is TGCAGTGCTAGTTGGGATACGCAGTATTTT. The rearrangement links TRBV20-1 to TRBJ2-3; D is unclear. There are 10 residues in the CDR3. V was trimmed by 3 bases and J by 6 bases, leaving 4 bases between them. Germline CDR1 DFQATT, CDR2 SNEGSKA (reference sequence).

This clonotype showed up just a few times. This rearrangement joins TRBV6-1 to TRBJ2-3; 14 positions agree with TRBD2. With V trimmed by 6 bases and J by 5 bases, 7 bases remained unmatched. Looked up from germline, CDR1 is MNHNS and CDR2 is SASEGT. The CDR3 loop spans 16 amino acids. The CDR3 loop reads CASSRLAGGRGDTQYF. CDR3 coding DNA: TGTGCCAGCAGCCGACTAGCGGGGGGGCGGGGAGATACGCAGTATTTT.

This clonotype has just a few counts. The chain combines TRBV10-3 with TRBJ2-4; D is unresolved. This CDR3 has 15 residues. Germline assignment: CDR1 ENHRY and CDR2 SYGVKD. V was cut by 0 bases and J by 3 bases, with 9 bases left in between. The CDR3 nucleotides are TGTGCCATCAGTGAGTCGCAGGAAGGCAAAAACATTCAGTACTTC. This codes for CAISESQEGKNIQYF.

This clonotype has more than one count but fewer than ten. The chain has TRBV20-1 and TRBJ2-5; D might be TRBD2 (5 bases). This CDR3 is 12 amino acids long. V lost 5 bases to trimming and J lost 1 base, with 8 bases between them. Germline V lookup: CDR1 DFQATT, CDR2 SNEGSKA (reference sequence). The CDR3 reads CSASDFQETQYF. The CDR3 bases are TGCAGTGCTTCGGACTTCCAAGAGACCCAGTACTTC.

V gene TRBV15 combines with J gene TRBJ1-6, with D perhaps TRBD1 (6 bases). CDR1 is LNHNV, CDR2 YYDKDF, per germline (reference sequence). CDR3 length: 14 residues. Trimming cost V 1 base and J 8 bases, with 9 bases left between them. The CDR3 spells CATSRGQGYSPLHF. Here the CDR3 DNA reads TGTGCCACCAGCAGAGGCCAGGGGTATTCACCCCTCCACTTT.

The chain recombines TRBV20-1 with TRBJ1-1, with D maybe TRBD1 (6 bases). The V end was cut by 1 base, the J end by 0 bases, with 9 bases between. Germline CDR1 and CDR2: DFQATT and SNEGSKA (reference sequence). The length of the CDR3 is 14 residues. The CDR3 bases are TGCAGTGCTAGAGTGAACAGGGTGAACACTGAAGCTTTCTTT. Its protein is CSARVNRVNTEAFF.

A few counts support this clonotype. The rearrangement joins TRBV20-1 to TRBJ2-1; D is ambiguous. CDR1 and CDR2 from the germline V gene are DFQATT and SNEGSKA (reference sequence). CDR3 length: 13 amino acids. The ends were cut back, 7 bases at V and 2 bases at J, with 12 bases in the middle. This chain's CDR3 is CSDVADPYNEQFF. In DNA, the CDR3 is TGCAGTGATGTGGCCGATCCCTACAATGAGCAGTTCTTC.

Only a few counts were recorded for this clonotype. The chain is built from TRBV5-1 and TRBJ1-5; D may be TRBD1 (5 bases). This CDR3 is built from 15 residues. V shed 4 bases and J shed 3 bases, with 14 bases lying between them. Germline assignment: CDR1 SGHRS and CDR2 YFSETQ. CDR3 DNA sequence: TGCGCCAGCAGCCTGCGCGGGGCTGTCAATCAGCCCCAGCATTTT. Protein: CASSLRGAVNQPQHF.

This clonotype was recorded a few times. The chain has TRBV20-1 and TRBJ1-1, with D possibly matching TRBD1 (5 bases). The germline V and J ends were trimmed by 3 bases and 5 bases, with 16 bases remaining between them. The CDR3 totals 14 residues. The V gene's germline CDR1 is DFQATT and CDR2 SNEGSKA (reference sequence). CDR3 loop: CSASPGAVRTEAFF. The CDR3 DNA is TGCAGTGCTAGTCCCGGGGCGGTTAGGACTGAAGCTTTCTTT.

The rearrangement joins TRBV24-1 to TRBJ1-5; D gene ambiguous. V lost 2 bases, J lost 4 bases, and 11 bases lay in between. Germline lookup yields CDR1 KGHDR and CDR2 SFDVKD. This CDR3 is built from 15 residues. CDR3 loop: CATSDSPRGNQPQHF. DNA for the CDR3: TGTGCCACCAGTGATTCCCCGCGTGGGAATCAGCCCCAGCATTTT.

In its sample, this clonotype was seen a few times. The rearrangement uses TRBV11-1 and TRBJ1-1, with 10 bases matching TRBD1. Germline CDR1 reads SGHAT; CDR2 reads FQDESV (reference sequence). After removal of 3 bases from V and 5 bases from J, the junction contained 18 bases not matched to a gene. The CDR3 is made up of 19 amino acids. Here the CDR3 DNA reads TGTGCCAGCAGCTTTCGATCCGGGACAGGGGTCCTAACGAGGACTGAAGCTTTCTTT. Translation: CASSFRSGTGVLTRTEAFF.

This clonotype was seen only a few times. The chain combines TRBV3-1 with TRBJ2-6; 11 bases agree with TRBD2. The CDR3 runs to 18 residues. V shed 4 bases and J 0 bases; nucleotides not matched to a gene: 5. The germline V gene encodes CDR1 LGHDT and CDR2 YNNKEL (reference sequence). DNA of the CDR3: TGTGCCAGCAGCCCCACTAGCGGGGGTAACTCTGGGGCCAACGTCCTGACTTTC. Its translation: CASSPTSGGNSGANVLTF. Together with reference TRBV3-1 and TRBJ2-6, the CDR3 gives the full variable domain: DTAVSQTPKYLVTQMGNDKSIKCEQNLGHDTMYWYKQDSKKFLKIMFSYNNKELIINETVPNRFSPKSPDKAHLNLHINSLELGDSAVYFCASSPTSGGNSGANVLTFGAGSRLTVL.

The chain employs TRBV24-1 and TRBJ2-2; 8 bases fit TRBD2. The V and J ends lost 9 bases and 1 base, in that order; junction bases with no gene match: 3. Germline V lookup: CDR1 KGHDR, CDR2 SFDVKD. The CDR3 consists of 14 residues. The CDR3 here is CATGREGNTGELFF. As DNA, the CDR3 is TGTGCCACCGGTCGGGAGGGGAACACCGGGGAGCTGTTTTTT.

CDR3 amino acids: CASSYGQSGANVLTF. The CDR3 nucleotides are TGTGCCAGCAGTTACGGACAGTCTGGGGCCAACGTCCTGACTTTC. V usage is TRBV12-3 or TRBV12-4 and J usage is TRBJ2-6, with a possible D match to TRBD1 (6 bases). The CDR3 has 15 residues. V gave up 4 bases and J gave up 1 base, with 8 bases separating them.

The chain employs TRBV10-3 and TRBJ2-2; TRBD1 might be the D (5 bases). Germline V gene lookup returns CDR1 ENHRY and CDR2 SYGVKD. Trimming cost V 5 bases and J 4 bases, with 8 bases left between them. The CDR3 is made up of 13 amino acids. This CDR3 reads CAISRQGTGELFF. As DNA, the CDR3 is TGTGCCATCAGTCGGCAGGGCACCGGGGAGCTGTTTTTT.

This clonotype has more than one count but fewer than ten. The chain couples TRBV18 to TRBJ2-7; 8 bases agree with TRBD2. CDR1 and CDR2 (germline): KGHSH, LQKENI. This CDR3 is built from 15 residues. The V and J ends lost 2 bases and 2 bases, in that order; junction bases with no gene match: 5. The CDR3 loop is CASSPSAGGPYEQYF. CDR3 nucleotides: TGTGCCAGCTCACCATCCGCGGGGGGCCCCTACGAGCAGTACTTC. The entire variable domain, with the rest obtained from reference TRBV18 and TRBJ2-7, is as follows: NAGVMQNPRHLVRRRGQEARLRCSPMKGHSHVYWYRQLPEEGLKFMVYLQKENIIDESGMPKERFSAEFPKEGPSILRIQQVVRGDSAAYFCASSPSAGGPYEQYFGPGTRLTVT.

This chain links TRBV6-1 with TRBJ2-3; 11 bases map to TRBD2. The CDR3 loop spans 17 amino acids. V shed 5 bases, J shed 0 bases, and the junction held 7 bases outside the gene matches. CDR1 is MNHNS and CDR2 is SASEGT in the germline V gene. CDR3 in amino acids: CASSPLAGGASTDTQYF. The CDR3 DNA is TGTGCCAGCAGTCCCCTAGCGGGGGGTGCTAGCACAGATACGCAGTATTTT.

There are a few counts of this clonotype. This chain uses TRBV5-1 with TRBJ2-7; TRBD1 is a possible D gene (6 bases). This CDR3 is 17 amino acids long. Germline values: CDR1 SGHRS, CDR2 YFSETQ. Trimming removed 4 bases from V and 3 bases from J, with 23 bases in between. CDR3 DNA sequence: TGCGCCAGCAGCCTGCACACAGGGAGCATTCTGTTCTACGAGCAGTACTTC. Amino acid sequence: CASSLHTGSILFYEQYF.

The CDR3 is CASSLWGDQGGYTF. The CDR3 bases are TGTGCCAGCAGCCTCTGGGGGGACCAGGGGGGCTACACCTTC. The chain combines TRBV4-2 with TRBJ1-2, with TRBD1 as a possible D gene (6 bases). This CDR3 comprises 14 residues. CDR1 LGHNA and CDR2 YNFKEQ come from the germline V gene. Deletions cut 4 bases from V and 8 bases from J, with 17 bases between.

CDR3 amino acids: CASSVTHRHEQFF. The CDR3 nucleotides read TGTGCCAGCAGCGTAACCCACAGGCATGAGCAGTTCTTC. The J gene is TRBJ2-1, the V gene TRBV9; tentative D call: TRBD1 (5 bases). Between the trimmed V and J ends, which lost 1 base and 8 bases, there was a span of 10 bases. The CDR3 runs 13 residues. Per germline, CDR1 SGDLS and CDR2 YYNGEE.

V is TRBV7-9 and J is TRBJ2-1; maybe TRBD2 (7 bases). The CDR3 loop spans 14 amino acids. The germline V and J ends were trimmed by 5 bases and 8 bases, with 16 bases remaining between them. Germline loops: CDR1 SEHNR, CDR2 FQNEAQ (reference sequence). For the CDR3, the DNA is TGTGCCAGCAGCCTCACTGGGGGGGCCCATGAGCAGTTCTTC. This codes for CASSLTGGAHEQFF.